This is a list of T cell receptor beta chains from one sample in a study of human T cells and chemical hapten exposure. TCRdb redid the calling of the RACE reads with MiXCR, one entry per CDR3 protein. The table lists roughly 60,000 distinct CDR3 sequences, 6.5% to 8.5% of them singletons. This specimen was whole blood, taken in connection with sensitization to the hapten diphenylcyclopropenone (DPC). These receptors were taken from a woman in her twenties or thirties with alopecia areata. Some clones in this sample may be carry-over from other donors' samples. The CDR3 runs from the conserved cysteine through the conserved F or W. The D gene is left open where the match is weak. Size is stated for part of the rows, as once, few or many counts, or as a class when the clone is expanded.

TRBJ1-2 | . | once | TRBV6-2/TRBV6-3 | CASGRTGFDYGYTF | TGTGCCAGCGGGAGGACCGGGTTTGACTATGGCTACACCTTC
TRBJ1-2 | . | many | TRBV28 | CASSNRRNYGYTF | TGTGCCAGCAGCAACAGACGGAACTATGGCTACACCTTC
TRBJ1-1 | . | many | TRBV2 | CASSELRTEAFF | TGTGCCAGCAGTGAATTGAGGACTGAAGCTTTCTTT
TRBJ1-1 | . | many | TRBV7-9 | CASTPRGVVGDIAFF | TGTGCCAGCACCCCGAGGGGGGTCGTAGGCGATATCGCTTTCTTT
TRBJ2-7 | TRBD2 | many | TRBV20-1 | CSATAPFLAGGRWEQYF | TGCAGTGCTACCGCCCCCTTCTTAGCGGGGGGGCGGTGGGAGCAGTACTTC
TRBJ1-2 | . | . | TRBV7-9 | CASELGGVNYGYTF | TGTGCCAGCGAGCTAGGAGGGGTAAACTATGGCTACACCTTC
TRBJ2-3 | . | many | TRBV12-3/TRBV12-4 | CASSPLRWGDPPADTQYF | TGTGCCAGCAGTCCACTTAGGTGGGGGGACCCCCCGGCTGATACGCAGTATTTT
TRBJ1-2 | . | many | TRBV5-1 | CASSLNPSQPAGYTF | TGCGCCAGCAGCCTCAACCCCAGCCAACCCGCGGGCTACACCTTC
TRBJ1-1 | . | many | TRBV12-3/TRBV12-4 | CASSLGYTEAFF | TGTGCCAGCAGTTTAGGATACACTGAAGCTTTCTTT
TRBJ2-2 | TRBD1 | many | TRBV12-3/TRBV12-4 | CASSSGQGAGFTGELFF | TGTGCCAGCAGCTCCGGACAGGGGGCTGGTTTCACCGGGGAGCTGTTTTTT
TRBJ2-2 | . | . | TRBV11-2 | CASSYFVSPVGELFF | TGTGCCAGCAGCTACTTCGTTTCCCCCGTCGGGGAGCTGTTTTTT
TRBJ1-1 | TRBD1 | . | TRBV7-2 | CASSPAGQGDTEAFF | TGTGCCAGCAGCCCTGCCGGACAGGGAGACACTGAAGCTTTCTTT
TRBJ1-5 | . | many | TRBV6-1 | CASSEPRESQHF | TGTGCCAGCAGTGAACCCCGGGAGAGCCAGCATTTT
TRBJ1-1 | . | many | TRBV3-1 | CASSQLGWVTEAFF | TGTGCCAGCAGCCAACTGGGTTGGGTCACTGAAGCTTTCTTT